The clone carrying this TCR beta chain was picked up many times. Antigen: not known. This sample is part of a study of regulatory T cells in long-lasting Graves disease. Study-wide findings and caveats: Persistent disease preferred TRBV28, TRBJ1-2 and TRBJ2-5; new disease, TRBV20-1 and TRBJ2-1. Persistent patients had more shared public clonotypes (about 2,800) than new patients (approximately 970).

Both iRepertoire HTBI primers and Arm-PCR of CDR3 regions were used to build the TCR beta libraries. TCRdb itself ran the multiplex PCR reads through MiXCR, one entry per CDR3 protein. Among some 320,000 distinct CDR3 sequences listed, approximately 20% were seen once. Germline assignment: CDR1 MGHRA and CDR2 YSYEKL. The CDR3 consists of 14 residues. Between the trimmed V and J ends, which lost 1 base and 4 bases, there was a span of 7 bases. Time point defined: newly diagnosed GD, antithyroid drugs for less than 3 months. The TCR library used RNA extracted from PBMCs. American Thyroid Association guidelines defined Graves' disease diagnosis.

This TCR was recovered from a female donor with Graves disease. The input for sequencing was peripheral blood mononuclear cells (PBMCs), taken at new diagnosis, from a patient treated with antithyroid drugs. The V gene is TRBV4-1, the J gene TRBJ2-2; D not certain. CDR3 DNA: TGCGCCAGCAGCCAAGTCTTCCCCACCGGGGAGCTGTTTTTT. Protein: CASSQVFPTGELFF.